Below are 20 T cell receptor beta chains sequenced from a single sample in a study of blood T cells in healthy people across ages. The use of a sample-barcoded 5' primer and a J-beta primer mix characterized a second PCR of roughly 6 to 11 cycles. TCRdb redid the calling of the 5' RACE reads with MiXCR, one entry per CDR3 protein. The sample has 800,000 or so distinct CDR3 sequences, approximately 65% seen once. Sequencing was done on a sample of blood. The receptor source for this set is a man aged 30 to 39 in good health.

The chain is built from TRBV7-2 and TRBJ1-2; maybe TRBD1 (6 bases). Germline assignment: CDR1 SGHTA and CDR2 FQGNSA. The CDR3 is 12 amino acids. The V end lost 5 bases, the J end lost 8 bases, and 12 bases lay between the germline ends. CDR3 DNA: TGTGCCAGCAGCCGGGACATAGGGGGCTACACCTTC. As protein: CASSRDIGGYTF.

This rearrangement joins TRBV6-1 to TRBJ2-4, with D tentatively TRBD1 (5 bases). Trimming left V 8 bases short and J 0 bases short, with 17 bases between. Germline-derived CDR1 and CDR2 are MNHNS and SASEGT. The CDR3 spans 16 residues. CDR3 nucleotide sequence: TGTGCCAGCTCCCCTCTAGGGGATTTAGCCAAAAACATTCAGTACTTC. It specifies CASSPLGDLAKNIQYF.

The chain employs TRBV28 and TRBJ2-1; TRBD1 matches 8 bases. This CDR3 has 15 residues. Germline CDR1 reads MDHEN; CDR2 reads SYDVKM. V was clipped by 5 bases and J by 6 bases; unmatched bases: 9. The CDR3 protein is CASSIIGTGRNEQFF. The CDR3 DNA sequence: TGTGCCAGCAGTATAATCGGGACAGGCCGCAATGAGCAGTTCTTC.

J is TRBJ2-6 and V is TRBV12-3 or TRBV12-4; D is perhaps TRBD1 or TRBD2 (6 bases each). Trimming pared 5 bases from V and 2 bases from J, leaving 25 bases between. The CDR3 contains 20 residues. In DNA form, the CDR3 reads TGTGCCAGCAGTCGCCGTTTAGGGGGGTCGACAGCCCCTGGGGCCAACGTCCTGACTTTC. It encodes CASSRRLGGSTAPGANVLTF.

The gene calls are TRBV4-3 and TRBJ2-4; D not resolved. The CDR3 covers 11 residues. The germline V and J ends were trimmed by 5 bases and 15 bases, with 14 bases remaining between them. Germline V gene lookup returns CDR1 LGHNA and CDR2 YSLEER. This chain's CDR3 is CASSYDRPGYF. In DNA form, the CDR3 reads TGCGCCAGCAGCTACGACCGACCCGGGTACTTC.

The chain links TRBV11-2 to TRBJ2-5, with D unclear. With 1 base removed from V and 0 bases from J, the gap between germline ends came to 12 bases. Germline CDR1 is SGHAT and CDR2 is FQNNGV. The CDR3 runs to 16 residues. The CDR3 reads CASSLGVSPYQETQYF. The CDR3 nucleotides are TGTGCCAGCAGCTTAGGCGTTTCGCCGTACCAAGAGACCCAGTACTTC. The variable domain in full, completed from reference TRBV11-2 and TRBJ2-5, reads EAGVAQSPRYKIIEKRQSVAFWCNPISGHATLYWYQQILGQGPKLLIQFQNNGVVDDSQLPKDRFSAERLKGVDSTLKIQPAKLEDSAVYLCASSLGVSPYQETQYFGPGTRLLVL.

This chain connects TRBV9 to TRBJ1-6; 7 bases are a match to TRBD1. CDR1 and CDR2 (germline): SGDLS, YYNGEE. The length of the CDR3 is 15 residues. V shed 3 bases and J 12 bases; nucleotides not matched to a gene: 12. CDR3 residues: CASSAWDSSYLPLHF. CDR3 sequence (DNA): TGTGCCAGCAGCGCTTGGGACAGTTCTTATTTACCCCTCCACTTT.

This chain joins TRBV15 and TRBJ1-4, with a weak D call TRBD1 (5 bases). Germline-derived CDR1 and CDR2 are LNHNV and YYDKDF (reference sequence). The CDR3 has 11 amino acids. V was pared by 8 bases and J by 8 bases, with 9 bases between. CDR3 sequence reads: CATSEGEKLFF. The CDR3, as DNA: TGTGCCACCTCCGAGGGGGAAAAACTGTTTTTT.

The rearrangement links TRBV6-2 or TRBV6-3 to TRBJ2-2; D is possibly TRBD1 or TRBD2 (5 bases each). The CDR3 loop spans 16 amino acids. Germline assignment: CDR1 MNHEY and CDR2 SVGEGT. V lost 3 bases to trimming and J lost 4 bases, with 15 bases between them. CDR3 bases: TGTGCCAGCAGTTATCGGGTAGGGGACCTCACCGGGGAGCTGTTTTTT. The encoded protein is CASSYRVGDLTGELFF.

This sequence joins TRBV28 and TRBJ2-4; 12 nucleotides agree with TRBD2. The CDR3 has 21 amino acids. Germline V lookup: CDR1 MDHEN, CDR2 SYDVKM. V shed 5 bases and J 0 bases; nucleotides not matched to a gene: 17. The CDR3 DNA reads TGTGCCAGCAGTCCGTCCCCGTGGACTAGCGGGGTCCCCCTAGCCAAAAACATTCAGTACTTC. This gives the protein CASSPSPWTSGVPLAKNIQYF.

The V gene is TRBV12-3 or TRBV12-4, the J gene TRBJ2-3; D tentatively fits TRBD1 or TRBD2 (6 bases each). There are 12 residues in the CDR3. Trimming stripped 10 bases from V and 2 bases from J, with 10 bases between. CDR3 region: CAIQGLTDTQYF. The CDR3 coding sequence is TGTGCCATACAGGGACTCACAGATACGCAGTATTTT.

This clonotype was recorded many times. The V and J genes are TRBV7-2 and TRBJ2-1; 11 nucleotides align to TRBD2. The J segment lost 7 bases and the V segment lost 5 bases, leaving 10 bases of the junction unmatched. This CDR3 is 16 amino acids long. Looked up from germline, CDR1 is SGHTA and CDR2 is FQGNSA. CDR3 protein: CASSPTSGGWGNEQFF. The CDR3, as DNA: TGTGCCAGCAGCCCCACTAGCGGGGGCTGGGGAAATGAGCAGTTCTTC.

This clonotype was seen only a few times. V usage is TRBV4-3 and J usage is TRBJ2-7; D is perhaps TRBD1 (5 bases). The germline CDR1 and CDR2 sequences are LGHNA and YSLEER. Trimming took 3 bases from V and 0 from J, leaving 12 bases between them. CDR3 length: 15 residues. CDR3 amino acids: CASSQDTWVSYEQYF. As DNA, the CDR3 is TGCGCCAGCAGCCAGGACACATGGGTCTCCTACGAGCAGTACTTC.

This clonotype was counted many times. This rearrangement joins TRBV4-1 to TRBJ2-5, with 15 bases aligning to TRBD2. CDR1 and CDR2 (germline): MGHRA, YSYEKL. The V segment lost 3 bases and the J segment 2 bases; nucleotides outside the gene matches: 10. This CDR3 has 19 residues. CDR3 sequence: CASSHPGLAGGRNQETQYF. CDR3 DNA: TGCGCCAGCAGCCACCCGGGACTAGCGGGGGGACGTAATCAAGAGACCCAGTACTTC.

Points on this clonotype: At one of its ends the junction is not consistent with the germline gene, which may arise from a read error. The rearrangement uses TRBV7-2 and TRBJ2-7, with 8 bases that match TRBD1. This CDR3 has 14 residues. Germline V gene data show CDR1 as SGHTA and CDR2 as FQGNSA. CDR3 region: CASHPGDRQYGQYF. The CDR3 coding sequence is TGTGCCAGCCACCCCGGGGACAGGCAATACGGGCAGTACTTC.

This chain links TRBV25-1 with TRBJ2-7; possibly TRBD1 or TRBD2 for D (5 bases each). The J call may be wrong; the DNA end is better matched by TRBJ2-5. Germline V gives CDR1 MGHDK, CDR2 SYGVNS. The CDR3 totals 20 residues. The CDR3 nucleotides read TGTGCCAGCAGTGAATCGGGGATAAGGGAGACAGCCCCACGGGAAGGGACCCAGTACTTC. Translated: CASSESGIRETAPREGTQYF.

The J gene is TRBJ2-1, the V gene TRBV21-1; TRBD1, the table's D call, lacks a check against the DNA. TRBV21-1 is listed as a pseudogene. The CDR3 runs to 16 residues. The CDR3 DNA reads TGTGCCAGCAGCATCCCGGACAGGGAGGACGACAATGAGCAGTTCTTC. Protein: CASSIPDREDDNEQFF.

The V call is TRBV29-1, the J call TRBJ2-7; TRBD1 agrees at 7 bases. Unmatched junction bases numbered 6, after V lost 7 bases and J lost 0 bases. CDR1 is SQVTM, CDR2 ANQGSEA, per germline. This CDR3 contains 13 residues. The CDR3 bases are TGCAGCGCTAGGGGACAGAGCTCCTACGAGCAGTACTTC. It codes for CSARGQSSYEQYF.

This chain links TRBV7-2 with TRBJ2-5, with D uncertain. The CDR3 runs 14 residues. The germline V gene has CDR1 SGHTA and CDR2 FQGNSA. V shed 2 bases and J shed 5 bases, with 12 bases lying between them. The chain's CDR3 is CASSLIGSYETQYF. CDR3 nucleotide sequence: TGTGCCAGCAGCTTAATTGGTAGTTACGAGACCCAGTACTTC. Using reference TRBV7-2 and TRBJ2-5 for the parts outside the CDR3, the full variable domain is GAGVSQSPSNKVTEKGKDVELRCDPISGHTALYWYRQSLGQGLEFLIYFQGNSAPDKSGLPSDRFSAERTGGSVSTLTIQRTQQEDSAVYLCASSLIGSYETQYFGPGTRLLVL.

CDR3 protein: CASSLPPLAGGQADTQYF. The CDR3 DNA follows: TGTGCCAGCAGTCTACCCCCTTTAGCGGGGGGGCAGGCAGATACGCAGTATTTT. This rearrangement joins TRBV6-5 to TRBJ2-3, with 11 bases that match TRBD2. Germline V gene lookup returns CDR1 MNHEY and CDR2 SVGAGI. V dropped 5 bases and J dropped 4; count of bases not matched to a gene: 14. This CDR3 contains 18 residues.